This TCR beta chain is drawn from a study of Tregs in tolerant kidney transplant recipients. The table came from immunoSEQ multiplex PCR; TCRdb's copy has only in-frame clones and leaves some out. Of 100,000 to 130,000 clones detected, nearly 90% appear once; the ten largest clones hold about 0.35%. Sequenced here: CD4+ T cells from blood, sampled before the transplant. This TCR derives from a human donor who received a combined kidney and bone marrow transplant.

The CDR3 spells CASAEGQGLDSPLHF. In nucleotides, the CDR3 is TGCGCCAGCGCCGAGGGCCAAGGGTTAGATTCACCCCTCCACTTT. The gene calls are TRBV5-1 and TRBJ1-6; D gene unclear. V lost 7 bases and J lost 8, with 19 bases in between. The CDR3 extends over 15 amino acids. Looked up from germline, CDR1 is SGHRS and CDR2 is YFSETQ. Full variable domain (missing parts from reference TRBV5-1 and TRBJ1-6): KAGVTQTPRYLIKTRGQQVTLSCSPISGHRSVSWYQQTPGQGLQFLFEYFSETQRNKGNFPGRFSGRQFSNSRSEMNVSTLELGDSALYLCASAEGQGLDSPLHFGNGTRLTVT.